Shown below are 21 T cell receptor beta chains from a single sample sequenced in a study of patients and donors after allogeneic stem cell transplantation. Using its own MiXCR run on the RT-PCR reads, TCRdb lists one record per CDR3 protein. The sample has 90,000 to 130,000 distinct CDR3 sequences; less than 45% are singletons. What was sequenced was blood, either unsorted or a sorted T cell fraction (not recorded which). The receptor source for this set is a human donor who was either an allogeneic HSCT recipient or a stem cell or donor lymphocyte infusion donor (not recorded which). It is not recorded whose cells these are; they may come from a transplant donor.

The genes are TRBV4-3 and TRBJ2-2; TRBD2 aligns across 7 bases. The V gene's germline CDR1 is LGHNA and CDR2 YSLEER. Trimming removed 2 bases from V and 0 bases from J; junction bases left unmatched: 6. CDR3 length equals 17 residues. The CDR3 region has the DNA TGCGCCAGCAGCCAATTCGCTAGCGGAGCGAACACCGGGGAGCTGTTTTTT. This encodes CASSQFASGANTGELFF.

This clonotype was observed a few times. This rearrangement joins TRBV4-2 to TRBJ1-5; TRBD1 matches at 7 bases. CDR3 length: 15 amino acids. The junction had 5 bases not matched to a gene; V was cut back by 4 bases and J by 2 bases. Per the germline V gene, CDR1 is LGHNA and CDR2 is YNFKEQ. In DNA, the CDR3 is TGTGCCAGCAGCCGAAGCGGACAGGGCAATCAGCCCCAGCATTTT. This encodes CASSRSGQGNQPQHF.

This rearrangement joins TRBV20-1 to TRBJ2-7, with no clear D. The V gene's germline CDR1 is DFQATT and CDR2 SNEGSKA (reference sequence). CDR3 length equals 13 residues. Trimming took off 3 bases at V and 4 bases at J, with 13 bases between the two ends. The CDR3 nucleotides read TGCAGTGCTAGTTTGAGACCCGAATACGAGCAGTACTTC. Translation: CSASLRPEYEQYF.

The CDR3 DNA reads TGTGCCAGTAGGGCCCGGGGGAGCTCCTACGAGCAGTACTTC. Protein product: CASRARGSSYEQYF. The V call is TRBV19, the J call TRBJ2-7; a weak D match, TRBD2 (6 bases). This CDR3 has 14 residues. Germline V gene data show CDR1 as LNHDA and CDR2 as SQIVND (reference sequence). V was shortened by 6 bases and J by 0 bases, with 12 bases between the two germline ends.

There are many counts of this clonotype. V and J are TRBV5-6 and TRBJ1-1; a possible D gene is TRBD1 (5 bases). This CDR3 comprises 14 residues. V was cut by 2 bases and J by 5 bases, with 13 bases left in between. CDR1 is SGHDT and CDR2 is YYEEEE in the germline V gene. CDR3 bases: TGTGCCAGCAGCTTTGCAGGGCGGTTAACTGAAGCTTTCTTT. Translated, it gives CASSFAGRLTEAFF.

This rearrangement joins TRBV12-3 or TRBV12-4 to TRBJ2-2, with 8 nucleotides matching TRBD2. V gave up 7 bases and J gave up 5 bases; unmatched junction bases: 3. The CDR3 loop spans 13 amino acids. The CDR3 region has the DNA TGTGCCAGCACCGGGACTAGTACCGGGGAGCTGTTTTTT. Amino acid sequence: CASTGTSTGELFF.

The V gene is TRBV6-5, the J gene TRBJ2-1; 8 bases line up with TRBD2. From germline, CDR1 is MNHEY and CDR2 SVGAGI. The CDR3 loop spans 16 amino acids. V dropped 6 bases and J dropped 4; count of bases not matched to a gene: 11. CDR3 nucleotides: TGTGCCAGCAGCGGAATAACTAGCGGAACTTACAATGAGCAGTTCTTC. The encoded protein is CASSGITSGTYNEQFF.

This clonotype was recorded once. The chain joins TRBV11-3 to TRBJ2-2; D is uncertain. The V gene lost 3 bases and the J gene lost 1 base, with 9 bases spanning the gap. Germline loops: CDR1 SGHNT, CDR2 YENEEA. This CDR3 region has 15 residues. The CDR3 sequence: CASSFPPGNTGELFF. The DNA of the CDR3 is TGTGCCAGCAGCTTCCCCCCAGGGAACACCGGGGAGCTGTTTTTT.

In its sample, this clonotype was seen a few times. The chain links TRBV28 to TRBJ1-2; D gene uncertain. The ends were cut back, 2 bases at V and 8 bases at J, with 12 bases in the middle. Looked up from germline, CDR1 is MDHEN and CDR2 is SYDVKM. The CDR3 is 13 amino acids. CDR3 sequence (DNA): TGTGCCAGCAGTTTACGACGGTCTGGGGGCTACACCTTC. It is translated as CASSLRRSGGYTF.

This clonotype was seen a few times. For the CDR3, the DNA is TGTGCCAGCAAATCCGCAGGGGTCAATCAGCCCCAGCATTTT. The encoded protein is CASKSAGVNQPQHF. The V and J genes are TRBV27 and TRBJ1-5, with a possible D match to TRBD1 (6 bases). Germline V gene sequence: CDR1 MNHEY, CDR2 SMNVEV (reference sequence). Trimming stripped 7 bases from V and 3 bases from J, with 13 bases between. The CDR3 contains 14 residues.

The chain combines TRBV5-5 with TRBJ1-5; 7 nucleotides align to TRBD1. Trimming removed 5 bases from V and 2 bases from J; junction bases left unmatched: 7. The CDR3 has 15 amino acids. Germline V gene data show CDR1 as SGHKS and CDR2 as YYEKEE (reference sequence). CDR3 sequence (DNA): TGTGCCAGCAGTTTGACAGGGTCTGGCAATCAGCCCCAGCATTTT. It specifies CASSLTGSGNQPQHF.

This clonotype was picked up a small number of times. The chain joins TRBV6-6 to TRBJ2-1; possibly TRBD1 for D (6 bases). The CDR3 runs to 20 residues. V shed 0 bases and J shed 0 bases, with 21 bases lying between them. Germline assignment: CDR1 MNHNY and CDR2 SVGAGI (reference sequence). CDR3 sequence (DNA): TGTGCCAGCAGTTACTCGGGAATTATAGGGGGACCCGACTCCTACAATGAGCAGTTCTTC. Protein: CASSYSGIIGGPDSYNEQFF.

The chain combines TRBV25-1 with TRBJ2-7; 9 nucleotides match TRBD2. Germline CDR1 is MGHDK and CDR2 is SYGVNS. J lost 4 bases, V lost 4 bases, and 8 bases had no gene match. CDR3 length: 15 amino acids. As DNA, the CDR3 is TGTGCCAGCAGTGCGAGGACTAGCGAAATTTACGAGCAGTACTTC. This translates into CASSARTSEIYEQYF.

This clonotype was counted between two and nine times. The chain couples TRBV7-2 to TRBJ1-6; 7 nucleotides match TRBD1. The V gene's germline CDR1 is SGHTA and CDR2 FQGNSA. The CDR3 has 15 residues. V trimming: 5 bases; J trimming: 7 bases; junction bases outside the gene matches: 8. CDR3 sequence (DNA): TGTGCCAGCAGCGCAGAACAGGGGTGGAATTCACCCCTCCACTTT. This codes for CASSAEQGWNSPLHF. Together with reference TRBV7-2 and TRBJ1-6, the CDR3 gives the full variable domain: GAGVSQSPSNKVTEKGKDVELRCDPISGHTALYWYRQSLGQGLEFLIYFQGNSAPDKSGLPSDRFSAERTGGSVSTLTIQRTQQEDSAVYLCASSAEQGWNSPLHFGNGTRLTVT.

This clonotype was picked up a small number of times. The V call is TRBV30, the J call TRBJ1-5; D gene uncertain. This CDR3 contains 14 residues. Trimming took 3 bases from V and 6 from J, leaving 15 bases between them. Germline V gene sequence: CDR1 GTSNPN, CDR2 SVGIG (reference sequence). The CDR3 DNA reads TGTGCCTGGAGCGCACACCTACTTAGTCAGCCCCAGCATTTT. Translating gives CAWSAHLLSQPQHF.

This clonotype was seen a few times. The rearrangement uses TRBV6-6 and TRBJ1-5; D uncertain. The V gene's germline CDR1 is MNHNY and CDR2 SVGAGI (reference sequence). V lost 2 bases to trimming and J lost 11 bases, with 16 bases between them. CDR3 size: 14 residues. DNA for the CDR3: TGTGCCAGCAGTTACCACGGACGGTCAGAGGCCCAGCATTTT. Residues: CASSYHGRSEAQHF.

The CDR3 sequence: CASSLKVNTEAFF. The CDR3 nucleotides are TGTGCCAGCAGTTTGAAAGTGAACACTGAAGCTTTCTTT. The chain is built from TRBV12-3 or TRBV12-4 and TRBJ1-1, with unresolved D. The V end lost 3 bases, the J end lost 0 bases, and 5 bases lay between the germline ends. The CDR3 has 13 amino acids.

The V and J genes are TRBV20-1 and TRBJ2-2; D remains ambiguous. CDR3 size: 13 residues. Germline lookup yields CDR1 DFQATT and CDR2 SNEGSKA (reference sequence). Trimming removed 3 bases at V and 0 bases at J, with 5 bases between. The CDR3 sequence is CSASLPNTGELFF. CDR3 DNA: TGCAGTGCTAGTCTCCCGAACACCGGGGAGCTGTTTTTT.

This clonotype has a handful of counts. As DNA, the CDR3 is TGCAGTGCTAGTGAACTAGATGGACATATTATCTATGGCTACACCTTC. Translated, it gives CSASELDGHIIYGYTF. This chain uses TRBV20-1 with TRBJ1-2; TRBD1 might be the D (5 bases). Germline-derived CDR1 and CDR2 are DFQATT and SNEGSKA (reference sequence). The CDR3 loop spans 16 amino acids. V lost 3 bases and J lost 4, with 21 bases in between.

In nucleotides, the CDR3 is TGTGCCAGCAGCACGGACTTCGCTAGCACAGATACGCAGTATTTT. This encodes CASSTDFASTDTQYF. The chain combines TRBV7-2 with TRBJ2-3; a weak D match, TRBD2 (5 bases). This CDR3 has 15 amino acids. The germline V and J ends were trimmed by 5 bases and 0 bases, with 12 bases remaining between them. Germline V lookup: CDR1 SGHTA, CDR2 FQGNSA.

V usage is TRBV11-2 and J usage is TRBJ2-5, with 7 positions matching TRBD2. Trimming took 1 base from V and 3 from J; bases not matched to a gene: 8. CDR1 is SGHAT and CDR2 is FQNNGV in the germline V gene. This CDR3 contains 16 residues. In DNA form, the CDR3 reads TGTGCCAGCAGCTTAGGTCTGCGGGAGAGAGAAGAGACCCAGTACTTC. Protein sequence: CASSLGLREREETQYF.